This T cell receptor (beta chain) was identified during a study of OX40 agonist ivuxolimab in advanced cancers. Study at large: The study gave patients intravenous ivuxolimab at 0.01 to 10 mg/kg every 2 weeks. The group had a mean age of around 60 years, ranged from about 20 to 79, and was 80% to 90% male.

As regards this clone: Its cognate antigen is unknown.

Some clones are missing from TCRdb's copy, which holds only in-frame ones; the method was immunoSEQ multiplex PCR. The sample contains approximately 13,000 clones, roughly nine tenths of which appear only once. Germline V gene lookup returns CDR1 SGHDT and CDR2 YYEEEE. CDR3 size: 16 residues. Trimming cost V 6 bases and J 13 bases, with 28 bases left between them. Patients were excluded for autoimmune disease history or systemic immunosuppression. Notes on the study in general: The study found that CD8+ T cells averaged more expanded clones than CD4+.

This chain connects TRBV5-6 to TRBJ2-2; D may be TRBD1 (6 bases). The clonotype was recovered from an adult with an advanced solid tumor such as melanoma, head and neck, liver or kidney cancer. This specimen consisted of CD4+ or CD8+ T cells sorted from blood, obtained in a trial of the OX40 agonist ivuxolimab. CDR3 protein: CASTLTGTLYEGGLFF. Here the CDR3 DNA reads TGTGCCAGCACCCTAACAGGGACCTTATACGAGGGTGGGCTGTTTTTT. The entire variable domain, with the rest obtained from reference TRBV5-6 and TRBJ2-2, is as follows: DAGVTQSPTHLIKTRGQQVTLRCSPKSGHDTVSWYQQALGQGPQFIFQYYEEEERQRGNFPDRFSGHQFPNYSSELNVNALLLGDSALYLCASTLTGTLYEGGLFFGEGSRLTVL.